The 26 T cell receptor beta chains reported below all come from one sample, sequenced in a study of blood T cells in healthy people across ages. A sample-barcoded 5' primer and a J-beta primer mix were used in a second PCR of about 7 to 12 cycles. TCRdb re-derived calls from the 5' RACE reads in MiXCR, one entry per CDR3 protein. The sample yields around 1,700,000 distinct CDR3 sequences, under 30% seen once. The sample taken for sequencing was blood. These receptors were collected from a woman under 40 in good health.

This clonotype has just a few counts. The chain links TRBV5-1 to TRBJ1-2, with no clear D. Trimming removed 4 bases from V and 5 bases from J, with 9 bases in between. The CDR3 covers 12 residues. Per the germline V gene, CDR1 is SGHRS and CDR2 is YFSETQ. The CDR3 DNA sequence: TGCGCCAGCAGCGCGACCGCATATGGCTACACCTTC. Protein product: CASSATAYGYTF.

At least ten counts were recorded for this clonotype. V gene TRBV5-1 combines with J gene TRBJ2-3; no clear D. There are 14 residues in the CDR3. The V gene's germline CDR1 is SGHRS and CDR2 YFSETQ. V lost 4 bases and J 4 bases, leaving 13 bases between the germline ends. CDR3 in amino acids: CASSRDSNSDTQYF. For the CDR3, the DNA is TGCGCCAGCAGCCGAGACTCCAACTCAGATACGCAGTATTTT.

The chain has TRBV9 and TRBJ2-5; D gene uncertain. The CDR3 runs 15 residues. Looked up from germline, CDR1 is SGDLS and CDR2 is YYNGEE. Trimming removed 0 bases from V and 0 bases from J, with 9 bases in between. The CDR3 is CASSVADGYQETQYF. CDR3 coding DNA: TGTGCCAGCAGCGTAGCCGACGGGTACCAAGAGACCCAGTACTTC.

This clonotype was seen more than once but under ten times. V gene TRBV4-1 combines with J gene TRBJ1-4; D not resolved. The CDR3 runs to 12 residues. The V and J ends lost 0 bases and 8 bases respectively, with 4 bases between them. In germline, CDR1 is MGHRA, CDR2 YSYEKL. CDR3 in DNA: TGCGCCAGCAGCCAAGATTGGGAAAAACTGTTTTTT. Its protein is CASSQDWEKLFF.

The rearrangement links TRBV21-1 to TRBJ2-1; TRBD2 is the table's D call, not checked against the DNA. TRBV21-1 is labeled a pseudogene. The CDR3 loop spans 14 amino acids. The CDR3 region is CASLGTSFGNEQFF. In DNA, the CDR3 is TGTGCCAGCCTGGGGACTAGCTTTGGCAATGAGCAGTTCTTC.

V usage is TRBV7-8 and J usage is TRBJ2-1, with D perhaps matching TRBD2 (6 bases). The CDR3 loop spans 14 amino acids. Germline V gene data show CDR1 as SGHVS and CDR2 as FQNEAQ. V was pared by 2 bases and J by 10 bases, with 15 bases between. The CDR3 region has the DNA TGTGCCAGCAGCTTAAAACTAGCCGGCTGGGAGCAGTTCTTC. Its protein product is CASSLKLAGWEQFF.

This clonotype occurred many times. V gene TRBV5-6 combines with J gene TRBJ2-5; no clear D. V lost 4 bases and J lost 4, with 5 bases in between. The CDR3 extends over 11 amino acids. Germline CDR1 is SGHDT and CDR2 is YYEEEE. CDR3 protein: CASSKTETQYF. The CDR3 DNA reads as TGTGCCAGCAGCAAAACAGAGACCCAGTACTTC.

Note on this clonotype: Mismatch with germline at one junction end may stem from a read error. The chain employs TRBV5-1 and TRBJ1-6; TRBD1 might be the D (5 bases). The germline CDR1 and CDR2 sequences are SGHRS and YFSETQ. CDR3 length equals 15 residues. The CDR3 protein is CAGSLAGGGNSPLHF. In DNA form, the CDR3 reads TGCGCCGGCAGCTTGGCCGGGGGTGGTAATTCACCCCTCCACTTT.

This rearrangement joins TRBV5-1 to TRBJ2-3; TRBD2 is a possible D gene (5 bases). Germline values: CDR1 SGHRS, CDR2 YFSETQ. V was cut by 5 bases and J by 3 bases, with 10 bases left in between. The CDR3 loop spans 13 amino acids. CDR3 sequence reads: CASSERETDTQYF. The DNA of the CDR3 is TGCGCCAGCAGTGAAAGGGAGACAGATACGCAGTATTTT.

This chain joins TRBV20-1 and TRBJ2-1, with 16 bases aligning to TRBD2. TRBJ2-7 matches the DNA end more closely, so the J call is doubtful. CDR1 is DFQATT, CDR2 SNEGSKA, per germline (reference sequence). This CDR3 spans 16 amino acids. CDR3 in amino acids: CSAGLAGGRRGSEQYF. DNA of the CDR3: TGCAGTGCGGGACTAGCGGGAGGGCGACGTGGTTCTGAGCAGTACTTC.

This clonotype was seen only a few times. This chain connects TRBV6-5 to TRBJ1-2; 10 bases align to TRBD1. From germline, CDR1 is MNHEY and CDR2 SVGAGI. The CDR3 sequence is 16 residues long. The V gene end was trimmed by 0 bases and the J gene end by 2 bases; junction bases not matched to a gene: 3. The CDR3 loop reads CASSYSGTGENYGYTF. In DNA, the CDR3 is TGTGCCAGCAGTTACTCCGGGACAGGGGAAAACTATGGCTACACCTTC.

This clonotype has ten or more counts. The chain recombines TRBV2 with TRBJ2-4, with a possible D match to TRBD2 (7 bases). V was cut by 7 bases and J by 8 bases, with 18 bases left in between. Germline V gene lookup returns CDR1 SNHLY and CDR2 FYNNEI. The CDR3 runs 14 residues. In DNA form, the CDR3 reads TGTGCCAGCACGACGGGGGGCCCTCCCGACATTCAGTACTTC. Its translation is CASTTGGPPDIQYF.

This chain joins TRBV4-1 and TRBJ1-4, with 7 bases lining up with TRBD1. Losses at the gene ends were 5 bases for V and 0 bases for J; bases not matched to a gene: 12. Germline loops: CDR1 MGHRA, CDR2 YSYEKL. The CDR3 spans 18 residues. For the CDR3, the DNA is TGCGCCAGCAGCAGTCAGGGGGTAGGACCTGCAACTAATGAAAAACTGTTTTTT. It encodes CASSSQGVGPATNEKLFF.

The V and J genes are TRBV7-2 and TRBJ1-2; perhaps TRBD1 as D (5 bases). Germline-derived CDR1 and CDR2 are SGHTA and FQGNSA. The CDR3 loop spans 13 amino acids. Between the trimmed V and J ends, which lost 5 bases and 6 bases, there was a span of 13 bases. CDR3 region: CASSPLGGHGYTF. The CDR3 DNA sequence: TGTGCCAGCAGCCCGCTTGGGGGACATGGCTACACCTTC.

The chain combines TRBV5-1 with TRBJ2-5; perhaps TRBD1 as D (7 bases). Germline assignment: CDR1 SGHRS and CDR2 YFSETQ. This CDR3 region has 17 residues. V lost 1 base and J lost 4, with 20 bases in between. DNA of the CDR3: TGCGCCAGCAGCTTGCGGATCGACAGGGTCGGGAGAGAGACCCAGTACTTC. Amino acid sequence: CASSLRIDRVGRETQYF.

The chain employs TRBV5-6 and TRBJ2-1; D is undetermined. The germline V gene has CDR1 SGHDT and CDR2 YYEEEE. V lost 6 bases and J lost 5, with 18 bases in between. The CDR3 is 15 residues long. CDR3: CASMVDPRSHNEQFF. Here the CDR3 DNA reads TGTGCCAGCATGGTTGATCCACGATCTCACAATGAGCAGTTCTTC.

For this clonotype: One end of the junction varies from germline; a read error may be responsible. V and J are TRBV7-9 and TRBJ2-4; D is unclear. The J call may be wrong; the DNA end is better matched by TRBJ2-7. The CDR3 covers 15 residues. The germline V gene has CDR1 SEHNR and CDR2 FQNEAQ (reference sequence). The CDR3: CAGSFDGVRAYEQYF. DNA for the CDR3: TGTGCCGGCAGCTTTGACGGAGTGCGTGCTTACGAGCAGTACTTC.

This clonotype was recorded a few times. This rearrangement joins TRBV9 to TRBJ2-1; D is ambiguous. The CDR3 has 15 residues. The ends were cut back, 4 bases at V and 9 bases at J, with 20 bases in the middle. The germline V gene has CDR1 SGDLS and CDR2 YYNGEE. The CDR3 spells CASSSGNTPTAEQFF. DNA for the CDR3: TGTGCCAGCAGCTCAGGTAATACGCCTACCGCTGAGCAGTTCTTC.

This CDR3 is CAATYTYDEQYF. CDR3 nucleotides: TGTGCCGCAACTTACACATACGACGAGCAGTACTTC. The rearrangement links TRBV6-4 to TRBJ2-7; D not resolved. V was clipped by 11 bases and J by 5 bases, with 16 bases between them. The CDR3 has 12 amino acids. The V gene's germline CDR1 is MRHNA and CDR2 SNTAGT.

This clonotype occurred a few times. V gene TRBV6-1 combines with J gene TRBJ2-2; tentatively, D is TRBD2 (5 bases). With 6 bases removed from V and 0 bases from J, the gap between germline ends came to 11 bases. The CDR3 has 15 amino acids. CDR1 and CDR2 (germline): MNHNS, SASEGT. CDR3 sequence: CASSQRVTNTGELFF. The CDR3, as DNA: TGTGCCAGCAGCCAGAGGGTAACGAACACCGGGGAGCTGTTTTTT.

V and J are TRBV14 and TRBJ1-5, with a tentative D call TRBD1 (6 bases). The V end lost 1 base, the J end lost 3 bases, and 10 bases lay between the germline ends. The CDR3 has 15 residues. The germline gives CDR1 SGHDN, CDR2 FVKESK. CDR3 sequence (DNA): TGTGCCAGCAGCCAAGGAGGGGGATTCAATCAGCCCCAGCATTTT. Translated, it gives CASSQGGGFNQPQHF.

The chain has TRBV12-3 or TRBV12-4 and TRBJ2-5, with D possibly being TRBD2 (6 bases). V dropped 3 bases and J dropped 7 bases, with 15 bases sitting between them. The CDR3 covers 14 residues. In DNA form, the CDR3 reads TGTGCCAGCAGTTTCGTCGGGAGCATCGGGACCCAGTACTTC. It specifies CASSFVGSIGTQYF.

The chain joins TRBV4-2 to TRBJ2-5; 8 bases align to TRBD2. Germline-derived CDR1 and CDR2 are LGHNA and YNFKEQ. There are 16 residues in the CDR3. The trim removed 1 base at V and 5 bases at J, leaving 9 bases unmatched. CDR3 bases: TGTGCCAGCAGCCAAGTAGGCCTAGCGGGTGATGAGACCCAGTACTTC. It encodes CASSQVGLAGDETQYF.

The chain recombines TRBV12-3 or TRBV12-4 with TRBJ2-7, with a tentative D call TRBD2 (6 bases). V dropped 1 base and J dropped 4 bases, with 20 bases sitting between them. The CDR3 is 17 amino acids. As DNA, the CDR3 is TGTGCCAGCAGTTTAGAGTCGACGGACCTTGGAGGGTACGAGCAGTACTTC. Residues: CASSLESTDLGGYEQYF.

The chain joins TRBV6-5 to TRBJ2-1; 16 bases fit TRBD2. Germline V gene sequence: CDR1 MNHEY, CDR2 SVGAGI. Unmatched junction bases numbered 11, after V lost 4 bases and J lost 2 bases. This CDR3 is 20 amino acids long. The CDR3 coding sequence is TGTGCCAGCAGTTTTGGGAAACCGGGACTAGCGGGAGGGCCCTACAATGAGCAGTTCTTC. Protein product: CASSFGKPGLAGGPYNEQFF.

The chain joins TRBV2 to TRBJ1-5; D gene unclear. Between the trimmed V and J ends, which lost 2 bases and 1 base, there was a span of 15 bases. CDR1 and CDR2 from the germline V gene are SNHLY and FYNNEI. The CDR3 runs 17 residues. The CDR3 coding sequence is TGTGCCAGCAGTGAAAGGGCGGGCGTAAAAAGCAATCAGCCCCAGCATTTT. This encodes CASSERAGVKSNQPQHF.